The 3 T cell receptor beta chains in this list originate from one sample, sequenced in a study of T cells of healthy individuals. TCRdb independently ran MiXCR on the 5' RACE reads; one entry per CDR3 protein. The sample includes fewer than 90,000 distinct CDR3 sequences, 5% seen only once; the top ten take about 7.5%. All receptors come from a female donor in good health.

The rearrangement uses TRBV7-9 and TRBJ1-2; 9 positions match TRBD1. This CDR3 has 14 amino acids. CDR1 is SEHNR, CDR2 FQNEAQ, per germline (reference sequence). V dropped 10 bases and J dropped 8; count of bases not matched to a gene: 14. CDR3 amino acids: CAIKKQGAVVGYTF. CDR3 coding DNA: TGTGCCATCAAAAAACAGGGGGCGGTTGTAGGCTACACCTTC.

The rearrangement uses TRBV4-2 and TRBJ1-6, with D hard to call. Germline assignment: CDR1 LGHNA and CDR2 YNFKEQ. The V gene lost 4 bases and the J gene lost 4 bases, with 5 bases spanning the gap. This CDR3 region has 13 residues. This chain's CDR3 is CASSLAYNSPLHF. The CDR3 DNA is TGTGCCAGCAGCCTCGCGTATAATTCACCCCTCCACTTT.

In this sample, this clonotype turned up a few times. J is TRBJ1-4 and V is TRBV12-3 or TRBV12-4, with unresolved D. The CDR3 has 14 residues. V dropped 6 bases and J dropped 7 bases, with 15 bases sitting between them. As DNA, the CDR3 is TGTGCCAGCAGCCTCTTCCGGGTTGGTGAAAAACTGTTTTTT. Protein product: CASSLFRVGEKLFF.